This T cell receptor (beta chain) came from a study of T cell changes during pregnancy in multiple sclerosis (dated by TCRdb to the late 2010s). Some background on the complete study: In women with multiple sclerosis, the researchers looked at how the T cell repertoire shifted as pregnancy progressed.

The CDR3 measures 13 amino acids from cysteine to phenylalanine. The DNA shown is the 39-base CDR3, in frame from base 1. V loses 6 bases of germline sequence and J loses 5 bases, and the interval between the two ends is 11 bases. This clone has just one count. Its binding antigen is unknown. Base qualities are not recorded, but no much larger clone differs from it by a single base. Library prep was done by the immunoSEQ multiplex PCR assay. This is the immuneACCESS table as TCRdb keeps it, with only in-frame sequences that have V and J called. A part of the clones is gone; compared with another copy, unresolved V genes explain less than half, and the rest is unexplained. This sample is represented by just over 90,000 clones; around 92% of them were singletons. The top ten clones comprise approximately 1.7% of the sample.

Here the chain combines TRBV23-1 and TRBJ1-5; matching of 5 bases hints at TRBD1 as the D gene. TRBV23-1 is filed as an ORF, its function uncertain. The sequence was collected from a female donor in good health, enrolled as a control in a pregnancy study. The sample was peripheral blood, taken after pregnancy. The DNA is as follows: TGCGCCAGCAGACTGATAGGGGATCAGCCCCAGCATTTT. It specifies CASRLIGDQPQHF.